A selection of T cell receptor beta chains follows, all from one sample in a study of blood T cell repertoires in COVID-19. Using immunoSEQ multiplex PCR, the repertoire was profiled, and TCRdb retains in-frame clones only, with some absent. The sample lists about 270,000 clones; about nine tenths were seen once. The sequenced material came from PBMCs or T cells enriched from blood (not recorded which). Source of these receptors: a woman aged 25-40 years with acute COVID-19. CDR3s include the opening cysteine and the closing phenylalanine or tryptophan.

V: TRBV28
J: TRBJ2-7
CDR3: CASRAGALEQYF

V: TRBV6-5
J: TRBJ1-3
CDR3: CASRPDNNGNTIYF

V: TRBV7-2
J: TRBJ2-7
CDR3: CASSKDSNYEQYF

V: TRBV7-9
J: TRBJ2-3
CDR3: CASSLVVLGDKDTQYF

V: TRBV19
J: TRBJ2-7
CDR3: CASKGQGDEQYF

V: TRBV24-1
J: TRBJ2-1
CDR3: CATSDPGLAGDLNEQFF

V: TRBV6-5
J: TRBJ2-7
CDR3: CASRGTLIPYEQYF

V: TRBV6-1
J: TRBJ2-1
CDR3: CASSEEEAGGSYNEQFF

V: TRBV15
J: TRBJ2-1
CDR3: CATSGTSGADEQFF

V: TRBV7-9
J: TRBJ1-1
CDR3: CASSLSGIMDTEAFF

V: TRBV7-3
J: TRBJ2-7
CDR3: CASSLGLAGDEQYF

V: TRBV29-1
J: TRBJ2-2
CDR3: CSVSRGSGELFF

V: TRBV28
J: TRBJ1-3
CDR3: CASSEGQASGNTIYF

V: TRBV7-2
J: TRBJ2-1
CDR3: CASSPKTSGVNEQFF

V: TRBV27
J: TRBJ2-5
CDR3: CASSRYDKGGQETQYF

V: TRBV28
J: TRBJ1-5
CDR3: CASAGLQNQPQHF

V: TRBV19
J: TRBJ2-1
CDR3: CASSPAGSSYNEQFF

V: TRBV7-3
J: TRBJ2-7
CDR3: CASSLTKGGLAGPGEQYF

V: TRBV3-1/TRBV3-2
J: TRBJ2-3
CDR3: CASSQTSGSADTQYF

V: TRBV27
J: TRBJ2-7
CDR3: CASSFGPVAEQYF

V: TRBV10-3
J: TRBJ1-3
CDR3: CAISSPGQSSGNTIYF

V: TRBV7-6
J: TRBJ2-1
CDR3: CASSRGGSSYNEQFF

V: TRBV6-2/TRBV6-3
J: TRBJ2-7
CDR3: CASSYGTGGEQYF

V: TRBV5-8
J: TRBJ2-1
CDR3: CASSLEYSGTYNEQFF

V: TRBV21-1
J: TRBJ2-3
CDR3: CASSNESSGRRADTQYF

V: TRBV6-8
J: TRBJ2-2
CDR3: CASSSLAANTGELFF

V: TRBV7-9
J: TRBJ2-5
CDR3: CASSLTSGQETQYF

V: TRBV30
J: TRBJ2-3
CDR3: CAWSRGTSTDTQYF

V: TRBV20-1
J: TRBJ2-1
CDR3: CSASIREAYNEQFF

V: TRBV3-1/TRBV3-2
J: TRBJ2-3
CDR3: CASSQGPDRGQADTQYF

V: TRBV28
J: TRBJ2-7
CDR3: CASSFPPDRGNYEQYF

V: TRBV7-6
J: TRBJ2-1
CDR3: CASSSLAGGPNEQFF

V: TRBV30
J: TRBJ2-7
CDR3: CAWKKRDREVEQYF

V: TRBV4-1
J: TRBJ1-4
CDR3: CASSQWDRGTNEKLFF

V: TRBV10-3
J: TRBJ2-1
CDR3: CAISESLAGESYNEQFF

V: TRBV27
J: TRBJ2-1
CDR3: CASSYGRVHNEQFF

V: TRBV6-1
J: TRBJ2-1
CDR3: CASSEAPSEQFF

V: TRBV4-1
J: TRBJ1-5
CDR3: CASSRQGGGQPQHF

V: TRBV7-2
J: TRBJ2-3
CDR3: CASSLRPGDTQYF

V: TRBV5-6
J: TRBJ2-7
CDR3: CASSFGTGLSHEQYF

V: TRBV19
J: TRBJ2-7
CDR3: CASSPTGSSYEQYF

V: TRBV19
J: TRBJ2-1
CDR3: CASSIDLPGTSGANEQFF

V: TRBV11-2
J: TRBJ1-6
CDR3: CASREIAGTSNSPLHF